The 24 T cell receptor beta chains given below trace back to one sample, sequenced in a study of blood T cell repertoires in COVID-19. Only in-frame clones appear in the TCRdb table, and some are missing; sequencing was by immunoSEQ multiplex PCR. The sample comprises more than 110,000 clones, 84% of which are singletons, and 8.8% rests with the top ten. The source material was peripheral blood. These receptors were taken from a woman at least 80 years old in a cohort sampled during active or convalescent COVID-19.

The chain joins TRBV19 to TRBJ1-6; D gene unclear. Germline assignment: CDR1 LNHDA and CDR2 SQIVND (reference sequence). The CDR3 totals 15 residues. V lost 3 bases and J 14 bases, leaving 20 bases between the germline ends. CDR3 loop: CASSIRERVPSTLHF. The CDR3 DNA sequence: TGTGCCAGTAGTATTAGGGAGAGGGTGCCGTCTACCCTCCACTTT.

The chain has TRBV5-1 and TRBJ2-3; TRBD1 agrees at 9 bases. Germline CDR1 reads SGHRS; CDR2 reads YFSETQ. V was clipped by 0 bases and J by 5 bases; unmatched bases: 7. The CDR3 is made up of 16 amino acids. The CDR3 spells CASSLVLQGAGDTQYF. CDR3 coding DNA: TGCGCCAGCAGCTTGGTATTACAGGGGGCTGGAGATACGCAGTATTTT.

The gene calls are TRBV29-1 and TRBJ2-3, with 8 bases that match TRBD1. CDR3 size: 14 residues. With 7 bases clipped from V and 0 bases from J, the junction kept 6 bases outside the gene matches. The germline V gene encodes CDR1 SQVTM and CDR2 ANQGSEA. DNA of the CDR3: TGCAGCGGACTGGACAGGGCTAGCACAGATACGCAGTATTTT. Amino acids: CSGLDRASTDTQYF.

CDR3 nucleotides: TGTGCCACCAGTGACCCGACAGGGAGTGGCGCAGAGACCCAGTACTTC. It specifies CATSDPTGSGAETQYF. The chain recombines TRBV24-1 with TRBJ2-5, with TRBD1 matching over 7 bases. V was pared by 4 bases and J by 4 bases, with 11 bases of the junction left unmatched. CDR3 length equals 16 residues. Looked up from germline, CDR1 is KGHDR and CDR2 is SFDVKD.

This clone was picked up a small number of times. This CDR3 reads CASSLYLTSTDTQYF. For the CDR3, the DNA is TGTGCCAGCAGTTTATATTTAACTAGCACAGATACGCAGTATTTT. The V gene is TRBV28, the J gene TRBJ2-3; D uncertain. Germline V gene sequence: CDR1 MDHEN, CDR2 SYDVKM. V shed 1 base and J shed 0 bases, with 8 bases lying between them. The CDR3 consists of 15 residues.

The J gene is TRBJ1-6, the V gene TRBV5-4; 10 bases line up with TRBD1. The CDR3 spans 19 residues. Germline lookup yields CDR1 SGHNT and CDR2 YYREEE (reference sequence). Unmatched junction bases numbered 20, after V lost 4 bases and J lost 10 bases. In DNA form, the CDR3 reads TGTGCCAGCAGCCCCCAGGCACCGACAGGGGGCGGATGGTTCTCACCCCTCCACTTT. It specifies CASSPQAPTGGGWFSPLHF.

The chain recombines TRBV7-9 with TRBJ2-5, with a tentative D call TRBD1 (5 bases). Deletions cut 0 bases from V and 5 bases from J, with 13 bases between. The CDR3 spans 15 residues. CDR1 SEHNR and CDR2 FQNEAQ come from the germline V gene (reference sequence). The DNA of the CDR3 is TGTGCCAGCAGCTTAGCGGCCATGGACACGGAGACCCAGTACTTC. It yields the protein CASSLAAMDTETQYF.

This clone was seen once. CDR3 loop: CASSQVGTGGLNQPQHF. CDR3 nucleotide sequence: TGTGCCAGCAGCCAAGTTGGAACAGGGGGCTTAAATCAGCCCCAGCATTTT. V usage is TRBV3-1 (or the pseudogene TRBV3-2) and J usage is TRBJ1-5; 9 bases are shared with TRBD1. Germline-derived CDR1 and CDR2 are LGHDT and YNNKEL (reference sequence). This CDR3 has 17 amino acids. Trimming cost V 1 base and J 4 bases; bases outside gene matches: 8.

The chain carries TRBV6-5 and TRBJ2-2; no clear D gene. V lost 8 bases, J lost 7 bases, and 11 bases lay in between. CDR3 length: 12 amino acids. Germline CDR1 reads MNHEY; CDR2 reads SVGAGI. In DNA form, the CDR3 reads TGTGCCAGCCTGCCAGGCATCGGGGAGCTGTTTTTT. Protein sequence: CASLPGIGELFF.

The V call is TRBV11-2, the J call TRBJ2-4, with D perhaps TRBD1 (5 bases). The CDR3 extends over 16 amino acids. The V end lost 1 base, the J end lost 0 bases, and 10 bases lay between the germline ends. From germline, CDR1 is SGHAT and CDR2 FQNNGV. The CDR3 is CASSLGQGIAKNIQYF. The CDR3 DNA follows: TGTGCCAGCAGCTTAGGCCAGGGAATAGCCAAAAACATTCAGTACTTC.

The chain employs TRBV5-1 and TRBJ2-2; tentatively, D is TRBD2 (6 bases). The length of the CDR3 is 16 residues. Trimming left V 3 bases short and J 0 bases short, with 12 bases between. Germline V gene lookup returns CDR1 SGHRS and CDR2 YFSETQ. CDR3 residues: CASSSGDFSNTGELFF. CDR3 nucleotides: TGCGCCAGCAGCTCCGGGGACTTTTCGAACACCGGGGAGCTGTTTTTT.

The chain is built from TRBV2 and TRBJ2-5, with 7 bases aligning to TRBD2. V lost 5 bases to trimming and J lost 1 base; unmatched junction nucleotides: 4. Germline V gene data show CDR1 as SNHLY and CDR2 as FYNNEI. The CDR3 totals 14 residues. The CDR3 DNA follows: TGTGCCAGCAGTCTCGGGACTATCCAAGAGACCCAGTACTTC. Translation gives CASSLGTIQETQYF.

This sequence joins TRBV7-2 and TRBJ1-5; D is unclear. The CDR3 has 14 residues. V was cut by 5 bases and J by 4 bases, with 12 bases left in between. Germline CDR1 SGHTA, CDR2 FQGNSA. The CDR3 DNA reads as TGTGCCAGCAGCCCTCGCGGTCGAAATCAGCCCCAGCATTTT. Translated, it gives CASSPRGRNQPQHF.

The CDR3 here is CASSLDGGRSNQPQHF. As DNA, the CDR3 is TGTGCCAGCAGCTTAGACGGGGGGCGAAGCAATCAGCCCCAGCATTTT. The chain joins TRBV7-2 to TRBJ1-5, with a possible D match to TRBD1 (6 bases). This CDR3 contains 16 residues. Trimming left V 1 base short and J 1 base short, with 11 bases between. CDR1 is SGHTA and CDR2 is FQGNSA in the germline V gene.

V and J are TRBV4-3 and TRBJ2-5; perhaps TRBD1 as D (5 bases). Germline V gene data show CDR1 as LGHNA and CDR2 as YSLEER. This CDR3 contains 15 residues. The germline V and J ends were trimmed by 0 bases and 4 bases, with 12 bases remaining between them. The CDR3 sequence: CASSQDSSGIETQYF. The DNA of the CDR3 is TGCGCCAGCAGCCAAGATAGTTCAGGGATAGAGACCCAGTACTTC.

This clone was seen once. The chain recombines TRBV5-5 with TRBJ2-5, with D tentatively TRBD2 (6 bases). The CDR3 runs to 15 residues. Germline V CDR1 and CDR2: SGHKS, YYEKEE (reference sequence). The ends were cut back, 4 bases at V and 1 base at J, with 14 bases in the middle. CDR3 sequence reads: CASSATGTSQETQYF. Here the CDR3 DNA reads TGTGCCAGCAGCGCCACCGGGACTTCCCAAGAGACCCAGTACTTC.

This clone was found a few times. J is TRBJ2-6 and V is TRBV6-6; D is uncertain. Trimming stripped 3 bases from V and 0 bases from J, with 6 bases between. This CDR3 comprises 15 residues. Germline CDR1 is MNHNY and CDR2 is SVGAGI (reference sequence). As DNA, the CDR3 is TGTGCCAGCAGTTATGAGAACTCTGGGGCCAACGTCCTGACTTTC. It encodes CASSYENSGANVLTF.

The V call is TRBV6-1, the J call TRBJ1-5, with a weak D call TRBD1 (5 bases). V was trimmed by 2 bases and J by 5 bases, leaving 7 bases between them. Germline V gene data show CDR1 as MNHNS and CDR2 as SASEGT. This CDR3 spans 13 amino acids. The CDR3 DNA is TGTGCCAGCAGTGAACAAGGGGATCAGCCCCAGCATTTT. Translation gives CASSEQGDQPQHF.

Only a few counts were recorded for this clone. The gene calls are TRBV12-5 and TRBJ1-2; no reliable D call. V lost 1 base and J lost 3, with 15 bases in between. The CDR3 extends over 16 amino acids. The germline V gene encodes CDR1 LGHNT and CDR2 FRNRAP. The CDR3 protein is CASGLALGQSHYGYTF. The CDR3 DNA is TGTGCTAGTGGTTTGGCACTCGGTCAATCACACTATGGCTACACCTTC.

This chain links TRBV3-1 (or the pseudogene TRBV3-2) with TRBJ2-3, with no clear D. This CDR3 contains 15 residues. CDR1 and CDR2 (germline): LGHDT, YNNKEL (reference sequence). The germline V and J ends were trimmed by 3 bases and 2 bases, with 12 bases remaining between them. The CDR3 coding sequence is TGTGCCAGCAGCCAGTTATTTACTCCCACAGATACGCAGTATTTT. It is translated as CASSQLFTPTDTQYF.

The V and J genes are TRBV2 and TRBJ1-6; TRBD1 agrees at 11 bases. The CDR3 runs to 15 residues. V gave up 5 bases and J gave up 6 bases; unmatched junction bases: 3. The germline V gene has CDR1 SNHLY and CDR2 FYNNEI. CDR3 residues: CASSWTGGSNSPLHF. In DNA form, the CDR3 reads TGTGCCAGCAGTTGGACAGGGGGCAGTAATTCACCCCTCCACTTT.

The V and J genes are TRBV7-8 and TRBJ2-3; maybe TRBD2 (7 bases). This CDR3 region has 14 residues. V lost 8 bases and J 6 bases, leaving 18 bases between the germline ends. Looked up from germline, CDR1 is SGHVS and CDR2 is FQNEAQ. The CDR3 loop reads CASERGGPGDTQYF. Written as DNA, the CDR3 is TGTGCCAGCGAGAGGGGGGGCCCGGGGGATACGCAGTATTTT.

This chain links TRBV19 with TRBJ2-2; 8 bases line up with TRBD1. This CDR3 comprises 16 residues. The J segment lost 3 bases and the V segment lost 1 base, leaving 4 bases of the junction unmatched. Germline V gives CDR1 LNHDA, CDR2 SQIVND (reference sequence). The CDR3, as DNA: TGTGCCAGTAGTATAGGCAGGGGGCTCGACACCGGGGAGCTGTTTTTT. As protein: CASSIGRGLDTGELFF.

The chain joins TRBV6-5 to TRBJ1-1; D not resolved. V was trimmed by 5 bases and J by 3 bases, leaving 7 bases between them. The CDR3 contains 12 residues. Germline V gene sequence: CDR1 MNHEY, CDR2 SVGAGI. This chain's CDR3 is CASSTPYTEAFF. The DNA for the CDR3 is TGTGCCAGCAGTACTCCTTACACTGAAGCTTTCTTT.